What follows are 20 T cell receptor beta chains derived from one specimen sequenced in a study of OX40 agonist ivuxolimab in advanced cancers. Assay: immunoSEQ multiplex PCR; the TCRdb copy retains only in-frame clones and omits some. The sample has some 39,000 clones; about 89% are singletons. This specimen was CD4+ or CD8+ T cells sorted from blood, taken in a trial of the OX40 agonist ivuxolimab. Receptors were obtained from an adult with an advanced solid tumor such as melanoma, head and neck, liver or kidney cancer.

The V and J genes are TRBV6-5 and TRBJ1-2; TRBD1 might be the D (5 bases). The CDR3 extends over 12 amino acids. Trimming removed 4 bases from V and 4 bases from J, with 7 bases in between. Germline CDR1 and CDR2: MNHEY and SVGAGI. The chain's CDR3 is CASSWQGYGYTF. CDR3 nucleotides: TGTGCCAGCAGTTGGCAGGGCTATGGCTACACCTTC.

The chain has TRBV5-6 and TRBJ2-3; D remains unclear. CDR1 SGHDT and CDR2 YYEEEE come from the germline V gene. This CDR3 contains 13 residues. V lost 0 bases to trimming and J lost 6 bases, with 8 bases between them. CDR3 nucleotides: TGTGCCAGCAGCTTGGGATATTGGGATACGCAGTATTTT. Translation: CASSLGYWDTQYF. Based on the CDR3 plus reference TRBV5-6 and TRBJ2-3, the full variable domain is DAGVTQSPTHLIKTRGQQVTLRCSPKSGHDTVSWYQQALGQGPQFIFQYYEEEERQRGNFPDRFSGHQFPNYSSELNVNALLLGDSALYLCASSLGYWDTQYFGPGTRLTVL.

The chain recombines TRBV10-3 with TRBJ2-7, with D possibly TRBD1 on 6 matching bases. This CDR3 is 15 amino acids long. V lost 7 bases, J lost 0 bases, and 16 bases lay in between. The germline V gene has CDR1 ENHRY and CDR2 SYGVKD. CDR3 nucleotides: TGTGCCATCAAGGATGCCGGGACAAGCTCCTACGAGCAGTACTTC. The encoded protein is CAIKDAGTSSYEQYF.

This clone was recorded a few times. The chain employs TRBV4-3 and TRBJ2-1; possible D gene TRBD1, 6 bases. The V gene lost 0 bases and the J gene lost 8 bases, with 11 bases spanning the gap. Germline lookup yields CDR1 LGHNA and CDR2 YSLEER. CDR3 length: 14 residues. For the CDR3, the DNA is TGCGCCAGCAGCCAAGAGGGGGCCGAGGATGAGCAGTTCTTC. It is translated as CASSQEGAEDEQFF.

This clone was seen a few times. The rearrangement uses TRBV28 and TRBJ1-1; no firm D call. V was pared by 5 bases and J by 0 bases, with 10 bases between. Per the germline V gene, CDR1 is MDHEN and CDR2 is SYDVKM. The CDR3 runs to 14 residues. CDR3: CASSPMWVNTEAFF. CDR3 DNA: TGTGCCAGCAGTCCCATGTGGGTGAACACTGAAGCTTTCTTT.

Turning to this clone: One end of the junction is discordant with germline, which a read error may explain. The V gene is TRBV7-7, the J gene TRBJ2-7, with D possibly TRBD2 on 5 matching bases. The CDR3 is 14 amino acids. CDR1 SSHAT and CDR2 FNYEAQ come from the germline V gene (reference sequence). The CDR3 region is CASSLGGPSYEQYF. CDR3 bases: TGTGCTAGCAGCTTAGGAGGTCCGTCCTACGAGCAGTACTTC.

The rearrangement joins TRBV28 to TRBJ1-2; D unresolved. V shed 6 bases and J shed 0 bases, with 11 bases lying between them. This CDR3 is built from 14 residues. CDR1 is MDHEN, CDR2 SYDVKM, per germline. DNA of the CDR3: TGTGCCAGCAGGCTGGACCTTACTAACTATGGCTACACCTTC. Its translation: CASRLDLTNYGYTF.

The chain links TRBV2 to TRBJ2-1, with 8 positions matching TRBD1. V lost 7 bases, J lost 8 bases, and 7 bases stayed unmatched. The length of the CDR3 is 13 residues. From germline, CDR1 is SNHLY and CDR2 FYNNEI. The CDR3 reads CASNRQGIDEQFF. In DNA, the CDR3 is TGTGCCAGCAACCGACAGGGGATCGATGAGCAGTTCTTC.

The DNA of the CDR3 is TGTGCCTGGAGTGTACGGGTTGCCCAAGAGACCCAGTACTTC. It is translated as CAWSVRVAQETQYF. The J gene is TRBJ2-5, the V gene TRBV30, with no clear D. The CDR3 covers 14 residues. CDR1 is GTSNPN and CDR2 is SVGIG in the germline V gene (reference sequence). Trimming cost V 0 bases and J 1 base, with 9 bases left between them.

This clone was seen only once. This chain connects TRBV29-1 to TRBJ2-1; D gene ambiguous. V dropped 3 bases and J dropped 8 bases, with 2 bases sitting between them. Germline CDR1 is SQVTM and CDR2 is ANQGSEA. There are 9 residues in the CDR3. The CDR3 bases are TGCAGCGTTGAGTATGAGCAGTTCTTC. It translates to CSVEYEQFF.

This chain joins TRBV2 and TRBJ2-7; 9 bases are a match to TRBD1. V lost 6 bases to trimming and J lost 2 bases; unmatched junction nucleotides: 2. Per germline, CDR1 SNHLY and CDR2 FYNNEI. The CDR3 spans 13 residues. This CDR3 reads CASSRDRAYEQYF. Written as DNA, the CDR3 is TGTGCCAGCAGCCGGGACAGGGCCTACGAGCAGTACTTC.

The V call is TRBV9, the J call TRBJ1-1, with TRBD1 matching 10 bases. The CDR3 covers 14 residues. The V gene end was trimmed by 4 bases and the J gene end by 5 bases; junction bases not matched to a gene: 5. Germline-derived CDR1 and CDR2 are SGDLS and YYNGEE. CDR3 nucleotides: TGTGCCAGCAGCCCCCGACAGGGGGCTACTGAAGCTTTCTTT. It codes for CASSPRQGATEAFF. The full variable domain, its missing parts supplied by reference TRBV9 and TRBJ1-1, is DSGVTQTPKHLITATGQRVTLRCSPRSGDLSVYWYQQSLDQGLQFLIQYYNGEERAKGNILERFSAQQFPDLHSELNLSSLELGDSALYFCASSPRQGATEAFFGQGTRLTVV.

CDR3 nucleotides: TGTGCCAGCAGCTTATGGACTAGCGGGGCCTACGAGCAGTACTTC. Protein sequence: CASSLWTSGAYEQYF. The genes are TRBV7-4 and TRBJ2-7; 12 positions match TRBD2. The germline V gene has CDR1 SGHVT and CDR2 SQSDAQ. This CDR3 has 15 amino acids. The trim removed 2 bases at V and 2 bases at J, leaving 1 base unmatched.

The V gene is TRBV2, the J gene TRBJ1-3; maybe TRBD1 (6 bases). CDR3 length: 16 residues. Germline loops: CDR1 SNHLY, CDR2 FYNNEI. Trimming stripped 5 bases from V and 0 bases from J, with 14 bases between. As DNA, the CDR3 is TGTGCCAGCAGTACGGACAGATTGAGCTCTGGAAACACCATATATTTT. Translation: CASSTDRLSSGNTIYF.

The J gene is TRBJ1-3, the V gene TRBV7-2; D uncertain. Germline-derived CDR1 and CDR2 are SGHTA and FQGNSA. This CDR3 spans 15 amino acids. The V end was cut by 2 bases, the J end by 0 bases, with 8 bases between. This CDR3 reads CASSLSANSGNTIYF. DNA for the CDR3: TGTGCCAGCAGCTTATCAGCGAACTCTGGAAACACCATATATTTT.

The chain combines TRBV7-6 with TRBJ1-2; 7 nucleotides align to TRBD1. Germline V gene data show CDR1 as SGHVS and CDR2 as FNYEAQ. The CDR3 is 16 amino acids. V lost 5 bases to trimming and J lost 4 bases; unmatched junction nucleotides: 13. CDR3 loop: CASSLRDSGKGYGYTF. In DNA, the CDR3 is TGTGCCAGCAGCCTCCGGGACAGCGGGAAGGGCTATGGCTACACCTTC.

This clone was seen once. The chain links TRBV7-6 to TRBJ1-5; D not certain. V lost 2 bases and J lost 8, with 13 bases in between. The CDR3 contains 14 residues. The germline gives CDR1 SGHVS, CDR2 FNYEAQ. The CDR3 region has the DNA TGTGCCAGCAGCTTACAGTCTGCTAGCGAGCCCCAGCATTTT. Its translation: CASSLQSASEPQHF.

About this clone: This sample also contains other DNA sequences that code for the same CDR3. The chain carries TRBV7-6 and TRBJ1-1; a possible D gene is TRBD1 (5 bases). The ends were cut back, 6 bases at V and 1 base at J, with 9 bases in the middle. The CDR3 sequence is 13 residues long. Germline CDR1 reads SGHVS; CDR2 reads FNYEAQ. CDR3 bases: TGTGCCAGCAGTACACAGGAGAACACTGAAGCTTTCTTT. This translates into CASSTQENTEAFF.

The genes are TRBV2 and TRBJ2-2; 7 bases align to TRBD1. This CDR3 is 15 amino acids long. The germline CDR1 and CDR2 sequences are SNHLY and FYNNEI. Losses at the gene ends were 7 bases for V and 4 bases for J; bases not matched to a gene: 9. The CDR3 here is CASNRGPKGTGELFF. As DNA, the CDR3 is TGTGCCAGCAACAGGGGCCCCAAGGGCACCGGGGAGCTGTTTTTT.

The V call is TRBV30, the J call TRBJ2-3; tentatively, D is TRBD1 (6 bases). V gave up 2 bases and J gave up 3 bases, with 12 bases separating them. CDR1 is GTSNPN and CDR2 is SVGIG in the germline V gene (reference sequence). The CDR3 contains 14 residues. CDR3 nucleotide sequence: TGTGCCTGGAGTCCGGGACAAATTACAGATACGCAGTATTTT. Translating it yields CAWSPGQITDTQYF.